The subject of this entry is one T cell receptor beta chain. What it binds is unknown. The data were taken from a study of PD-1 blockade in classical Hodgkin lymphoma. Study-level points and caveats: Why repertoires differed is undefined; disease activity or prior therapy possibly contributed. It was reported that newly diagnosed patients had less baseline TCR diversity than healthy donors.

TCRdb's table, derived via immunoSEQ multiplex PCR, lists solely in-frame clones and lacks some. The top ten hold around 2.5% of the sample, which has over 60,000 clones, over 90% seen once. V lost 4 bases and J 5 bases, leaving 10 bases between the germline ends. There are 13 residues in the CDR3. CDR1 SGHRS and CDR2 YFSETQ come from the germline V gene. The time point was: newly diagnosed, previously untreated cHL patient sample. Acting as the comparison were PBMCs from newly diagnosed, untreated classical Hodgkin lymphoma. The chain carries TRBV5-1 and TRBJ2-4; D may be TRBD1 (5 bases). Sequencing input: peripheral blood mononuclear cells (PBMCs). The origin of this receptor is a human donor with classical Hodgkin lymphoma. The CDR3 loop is CASSRDSQNIQYF. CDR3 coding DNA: TGCGCCAGCAGCCGAGACAGTCAAAACATTCAGTACTTC.